These 26 T cell receptor beta chains share one sample of origin, sequenced in a study of T cell responses to AZD1222 COVID-19 vaccine. Profiled with immunoSEQ multiplex PCR; TCRdb holds only in-frame clones, not every one. Seen here are tens of thousands of clones, around 90% observed once, and the top ten hold roughly 9%. Material: peripheral blood, obtained on day 0 of AZD1222 vaccination. These receptors all stem from an adult in good health.

The rearrangement uses TRBV4-1 and TRBJ1-1; TRBD1 is a possible D gene (5 bases). V was cut by 4 bases and J by 3 bases, with 15 bases left in between. The CDR3 sequence is 15 residues long. The germline CDR1 and CDR2 sequences are MGHRA and YSYEKL. In nucleotides, the CDR3 is TGCGCCAGCAGCCTATTTATTGGGGGTTACACTGAAGCTTTCTTT. It yields the protein CASSLFIGGYTEAFF.

This chain connects TRBV30 to TRBJ2-1, with 9 bases lining up with TRBD2. V lost 3 bases to trimming and J lost 6 bases; unmatched junction nucleotides: 9. Germline CDR1 is GTSNPN and CDR2 is SVGIG (reference sequence). There are 15 residues in the CDR3. The CDR3 DNA is TGTGCCTGGAGGGGAAGCGGGGGGATCGTCAATGAGCAGTTCTTC. Translation: CAWRGSGGIVNEQFF.

This clone was detected only a few times. This CDR3 is CASSLDGGQPDEQYF. The CDR3 nucleotides are TGCGCCAGCAGCTTGGACGGGGGCCAGCCGGACGAGCAGTACTTC. V and J are TRBV5-1 and TRBJ2-7, with D perhaps TRBD1 or TRBD2 (6 bases each). Germline loops: CDR1 SGHRS, CDR2 YFSETQ. V gave up 0 bases and J gave up 5 bases, with 15 bases separating them. The CDR3 is 15 amino acids.

The V and J genes are TRBV6-5 and TRBJ2-4; possibly TRBD2 for D (6 bases). This CDR3 has 15 residues. Trimming left V 7 bases short and J 6 bases short, with 19 bases between. CDR1 MNHEY and CDR2 SVGAGI come from the germline V gene. In DNA form, the CDR3 reads TGTGCCAGCACTACCAACCGGAGGGGAGTAAACATTCAGTACTTC. Protein: CASTTNRRGVNIQYF.

The chain couples TRBV2 to TRBJ2-3, with 8 bases identical to TRBD1. CDR3 length: 16 residues. The V and J ends lost 7 bases and 0 bases, in that order; junction bases with no gene match: 9. Germline V CDR1 and CDR2: SNHLY, FYNNEI. CDR3 bases: TGTGCCAGCAAAAGGACAGGGCGATCTAGCACAGATACGCAGTATTTT. It codes for CASKRTGRSSTDTQYF.

V is TRBV7-3 and J is TRBJ2-5; 7 positions agree with TRBD1. The J segment lost 1 base and the V segment lost 5 bases, leaving 4 bases of the junction unmatched. Germline CDR1 is SGHTA and CDR2 is FQGTGA. The CDR3 extends over 14 amino acids. The CDR3 is CASSPGQAQETQYF. CDR3 nucleotides: TGTGCCAGCAGCCCAGGACAGGCCCAAGAGACCCAGTACTTC.

The chain carries TRBV6-5 and TRBJ1-6; D is unresolved. This CDR3 region has 12 residues. From germline, CDR1 is MNHEY and CDR2 SVGAGI. Trimming removed 6 bases from V and 4 bases from J, with 4 bases in between. The CDR3 region has the DNA TGTGCCAGCAGAAATTATAATTCACCCCTCCACTTT. Protein product: CASRNYNSPLHF.

The chain is built from TRBV3-1 (or the pseudogene TRBV3-2) and TRBJ2-7; possible D gene TRBD1, 9 bases. The V end lost 4 bases, the J end lost 7 bases, and 20 bases lay between the germline ends. Germline V gene data show CDR1 as LGHDT and CDR2 as YNNKEL (reference sequence). The length of the CDR3 is 15 residues. The CDR3 region has the DNA TGTGCCAGCAGCCTAACCGGGACAGGGACTAGAGAGCAGTACTTC. Protein: CASSLTGTGTREQYF.

This clone was detected many times. The chain couples TRBV13 to TRBJ2-3, with D maybe TRBD2 (5 bases). Germline V gene data show CDR1 as PRHDT and CDR2 as FYEKMQ (reference sequence). Trimming took off 5 bases at V and 2 bases at J, with 14 bases between the two ends. The CDR3 loop spans 15 amino acids. CDR3 residues: CASSTGGSFTDTQYF. The CDR3 bases are TGTGCCAGCAGCACCGGAGGCTCTTTCACAGATACGCAGTATTTT.

The gene calls are TRBV4-3 and TRBJ2-5; TRBD1 agrees at 8 bases. Germline CDR1 is LGHNA and CDR2 is YSLEER. The V gene end was trimmed by 0 bases and the J gene end by 5 bases; junction bases not matched to a gene: 8. There are 16 residues in the CDR3. CDR3 amino acids: CASSQEPAGGGETQYF. CDR3 sequence (DNA): TGCGCCAGCAGCCAAGAACCGGCAGGGGGCGGGGAGACCCAGTACTTC.

This clone was observed a single time. V usage is TRBV4-3 and J usage is TRBJ1-2, with D hard to call. V was clipped by 0 bases and J by 8 bases, with 10 bases between them. Germline V gene lookup returns CDR1 LGHNA and CDR2 YSLEER. The CDR3 extends over 13 amino acids. The CDR3 protein is CASSQDPGEGYTF. The CDR3 DNA sequence: TGCGCCAGCAGCCAAGATCCCGGGGAGGGCTACACCTTC.

The chain links TRBV7-3 to TRBJ2-2; TRBD2 agrees at 9 bases. In germline, CDR1 is SGHTA, CDR2 FQGTGA. The CDR3 consists of 16 residues. The junction had 4 bases not matched to a gene; V was cut back by 1 base and J by 4 bases. CDR3 nucleotides: TGTGCCAGCAGCTTAAGAGCGGGGGGATCCACCGGGGAGCTGTTTTTT. Translating gives CASSLRAGGSTGELFF.

V usage is TRBV6-5 and J usage is TRBJ1-6; no reliable D call. The germline CDR1 and CDR2 sequences are MNHEY and SVGAGI. Trimming removed 7 bases at V and 7 bases at J, with 17 bases between. The CDR3 contains 15 residues. This CDR3 reads CASTRVEGGNSPLHF. The CDR3, as DNA: TGTGCCAGCACTCGGGTCGAGGGAGGGAATTCACCCCTCCACTTT.

In DNA form, the CDR3 reads TGTGCCAGCAGTTTCGGGGAGTTCGCCATATATTTT. Encoded protein: CASSFGEFAIYF. This chain joins TRBV12-3 or TRBV12-4 and TRBJ1-3; D not certain. With 3 bases removed from V and 11 bases from J, the gap between germline ends came to 11 bases. The CDR3 contains 12 residues.

The chain uses TRBV13 and TRBJ1-6, with TRBD1 matching over 8 bases. V lost 4 bases to trimming and J lost 6 bases; unmatched junction nucleotides: 5. The CDR3 is made up of 15 amino acids. CDR1 is PRHDT and CDR2 is FYEKMQ in the germline V gene (reference sequence). This chain's CDR3 is CASSSGGLVNSPLHF. The CDR3 DNA reads as TGTGCCAGCAGCTCAGGGGGCTTGGTTAATTCACCCCTCCACTTT.

The rearrangement joins TRBV6-5 to TRBJ2-3; possible D gene TRBD2, 6 bases. This CDR3 contains 15 residues. V gave up 6 bases and J gave up 2 bases, with 15 bases separating them. The germline V gene has CDR1 MNHEY and CDR2 SVGAGI. The CDR3 region is CASRIDRGNTDTQYF. In nucleotides, the CDR3 is TGTGCCAGCAGGATAGACCGGGGGAACACAGATACGCAGTATTTT.

The chain is built from TRBV20-1 and TRBJ1-1, with a possible D match to TRBD1 (5 bases). The germline V gene encodes CDR1 DFQATT and CDR2 SNEGSKA (reference sequence). The CDR3 has 14 amino acids. V gave up 3 bases and J gave up 0 bases, with 11 bases separating them. The CDR3 bases are TGCAGTGCTAGTCTCGGGGGTCTGAACACTGAAGCTTTCTTT. Translation gives CSASLGGLNTEAFF.

The chain recombines TRBV29-1 with TRBJ1-5; TRBD1 is a possible D gene (5 bases). Germline V lookup: CDR1 SQVTM, CDR2 ANQGSEA. The CDR3 runs 13 residues. V was trimmed by 6 bases and J by 7 bases, leaving 16 bases between them. In DNA, the CDR3 is TGCAGCGTAGAGCAGGGCAAGGGGCAGCCCCAGCATTTT. Its protein product is CSVEQGKGQPQHF.

This clone was picked up one time. The V gene is TRBV2, the J gene TRBJ1-5; D unresolved. Germline CDR1 is SNHLY and CDR2 is FYNNEI. This CDR3 is built from 14 residues. V lost 6 bases, J lost 3 bases, and 12 bases lay in between. CDR3 sequence reads: CASRRNRDNQPQHF. The CDR3 DNA is TGTGCCAGCAGGCGGAACCGGGACAATCAGCCCCAGCATTTT.

The chain couples TRBV21-1 to TRBJ1-2; the listed D gene, TRBD1, was not tested against the DNA. TRBV21-1 is listed as a pseudogene. This CDR3 contains 15 residues. The CDR3 spells CASSKVSGTNYGYTF. The DNA of the CDR3 is TGTGCCAGCAGCAAGGTATCAGGCACTAACTATGGCTACACCTTC.

In DNA form, the CDR3 reads TGTGCCAGCAATCGACCGGACGCCGTGTTAAGCTACACCTTC. Translated, it gives CASNRPDAVLSYTF. The chain recombines TRBV2 with TRBJ1-2; the D is unclear. The CDR3 is 14 amino acids. Trimming stripped 7 bases from V and 9 bases from J, with 21 bases between. Germline V gene data show CDR1 as SNHLY and CDR2 as FYNNEI.

The J gene is TRBJ1-5, the V gene TRBV14; TRBD1 is a possible D gene (6 bases). This CDR3 has 16 residues. The V gene's germline CDR1 is SGHDN and CDR2 FVKESK. With 1 base removed from V and 0 bases from J, the gap between germline ends came to 10 bases. For the CDR3, the DNA is TGTGCCAGCAGCCAAGCAGGGGTCTATAGCAATCAGCCCCAGCATTTT. Protein sequence: CASSQAGVYSNQPQHF.

This clone has just one count. The chain has TRBV4-3 and TRBJ1-2; D call uncertain. This CDR3 is 14 amino acids long. Trimming took off 3 bases at V and 6 bases at J, with 14 bases between the two ends. CDR1 LGHNA and CDR2 YSLEER come from the germline V gene. CDR3 DNA sequence: TGCGCCAGCAGCCATTACCGGGAGCCCCATGGCTACACCTTC. This sequence encodes CASSHYREPHGYTF.

This chain joins TRBV5-1 and TRBJ1-6; 10 nucleotides match TRBD1. Germline CDR1 SGHRS, CDR2 YFSETQ. The length of the CDR3 is 14 residues. With V trimmed by 4 bases and J by 12 bases, 7 bases remained unmatched. The DNA for the CDR3 is TGCGCCAGCAGCCGGGACAGGGGTAGTGGACCCCTCCACTTT. Protein: CASSRDRGSGPLHF.

The chain uses TRBV9 and TRBJ2-7, with 7 bases aligning to TRBD2. This CDR3 spans 16 amino acids. With 4 bases clipped from V and 4 bases from J, the junction kept 14 bases outside the gene matches. Germline V gene lookup returns CDR1 SGDLS and CDR2 YYNGEE. CDR3 nucleotides: TGTGCCAGCAGCTATACTAGCGTTATAGATATGTACGAGCAGTACTTC. Protein: CASSYTSVIDMYEQYF.

The chain couples TRBV10-1 to TRBJ1-6; D gene unclear. Trimming pared 6 bases from V and 4 bases from J, leaving 7 bases between. This CDR3 has 13 amino acids. The germline V gene encodes CDR1 WNHNN and CDR2 SYGVQD (reference sequence). CDR3 nucleotide sequence: TGCGCCAGCAGCCCCGGGTATAATTCACCCCTCCACTTT. Amino acids: CASSPGYNSPLHF.